This T cell receptor beta chain stems from a study of cytomegalovirus exposure and HLA in healthy donors. Notes on the study in general: A later analysis found common viral pathogens apparently linked to several of the most significant clusters. Among the CMV-associated chains, a few were confirmed in vitro as specific for CMV antigens. Earlier analysis looked at TCR beta V segments, and most were productive about 90% or about 30% of the time.

V was cut by 2 bases and J by 6 bases, with 13 bases left in between. Germline V gene lookup returns CDR1 MGHRA and CDR2 YSYEKL. This CDR3 comprises 14 residues. A multiplex PCR was run with 60 Vbeta primers and 13 Jbeta primers. Clones were sequenced by immunoSEQ multiplex PCR, and TCRdb holds only the in-frame ones, with some missing. Of 180,000 or so clones in the sample, around 80% were seen once. Donors sampled were nominally healthy, though unrecorded immune exposures were likely. To note about this clone: Its antigen remains unknown.

This TCR was recovered from a girl aged 5-17 years in good health and CMV-seropositive. The gene calls are TRBV4-1 and TRBJ1-1; D gene ambiguous. The sample taken for sequencing was PBMCs. CDR3 sequence (DNA): TGCGCCAGCAGCCAAACAAGCGGGCACGCTGAAGCTTTCTTT. Its protein product is CASSQTSGHAEAFF.